The 28 T cell receptor beta chains below all came from one sample that was sequenced in a study of neurological immune-mediated disorders. Using its own MiXCR run on the 5' RACE reads, TCRdb lists one record per CDR3 protein. The sample lists around 97,000 distinct CDR3 sequences; 10% to 14% were seen once. The time point was: longitudinal time-point 3. Sequencing input: PBMCs. Every receptor here comes from a female donor with HTLV-1-associated myelopathy (HAM/TSP).

This clonotype was detected many times. The chain uses TRBV20-1 and TRBJ2-7; TRBD2 aligns across 7 bases. CDR1 DFQATT and CDR2 SNEGSKA come from the germline V gene (reference sequence). Losses at the gene ends were 5 bases for V and 6 bases for J; bases not matched to a gene: 1. The CDR3 consists of 10 residues. The CDR3 loop reads CSAGGVEQYF. The CDR3 bases are TGCAGTGCTGGGGGGGTCGAGCAGTACTTC.

This clonotype was counted at least ten times. The rearrangement uses TRBV28 and TRBJ2-2; D possibly matches TRBD1 or TRBD2 (6 bases each). The V gene lost 7 bases and the J gene lost 7 bases, with 19 bases spanning the gap. The CDR3 spans 15 residues. CDR1 and CDR2 from the germline V gene are MDHEN and SYDVKM. The CDR3 region is CASTPPRGRIGELFF. CDR3 coding DNA: TGTGCCAGCACCCCCCCCCGGGGGCGGATCGGGGAGCTGTTTTTT.

The sample holds many counts of this clonotype. The V and J genes are TRBV5-5 and TRBJ2-4, with D possibly matching TRBD2 (7 bases). The CDR3 runs to 17 residues. V lost 3 bases, J lost 0 bases, and 16 bases lay in between. Germline CDR1 SGHKS, CDR2 YYEKEE (reference sequence). The CDR3 coding sequence is TGTGCCAGCAGCTGGGGGCAGGGACTATCAGCCAAAAACATTCAGTACTTC. Translating it yields CASSWGQGLSAKNIQYF.

This clonotype was seen repeatedly, ten times or more. The chain has TRBV27 and TRBJ2-3; TRBD1 matches at 7 bases. Germline assignment: CDR1 MNHEY and CDR2 SMNVEV (reference sequence). The CDR3 runs to 13 residues. J gave up 12 bases and V 5 bases, and 11 bases lay outside the gene matches. The CDR3 region is CASSPTQGVVQYF. CDR3 in DNA: TGTGCCAGCAGTCCGACCCAGGGGGTGGTTCAGTATTTT.

The sample holds many counts of this clonotype. The chain's CDR3 is CASSQVGGERTDTQYF. For the CDR3, the DNA is TGTGCCAGCAGCCAAGTTGGAGGGGAACGCACAGATACGCAGTATTTT. The rearrangement joins TRBV4-2 to TRBJ2-3, with D perhaps TRBD2 (6 bases). Per the germline V gene, CDR1 is LGHNA and CDR2 is YNFKEQ. Between the trimmed V and J ends, which lost 1 base and 1 base, there was a span of 12 bases. The CDR3 consists of 16 residues.

Many counts were recorded for this clonotype. The DNA of the CDR3 is TGTGCCAGCGGCCGGACAGGGGGCAATGAGCAGTTCTTC. This encodes CASGRTGGNEQFF. The chain couples TRBV6-5 to TRBJ2-1, with 10 nucleotides matching TRBD1. Trimming removed 8 bases from V and 6 bases from J; junction bases left unmatched: 4. The germline V gene has CDR1 MNHEY and CDR2 SVGAGI. CDR3 length: 13 residues.

At least ten counts were recorded for this clonotype. CDR3 protein: CASSLYSGYLERSSYEQYF. Written as DNA, the CDR3 is TGCGCCAGCAGCTTGTATAGCGGATACCTAGAGAGGAGCTCCTACGAGCAGTACTTC. The chain is built from TRBV5-1 and TRBJ2-7; D might be TRBD2 (6 bases). CDR3 length: 19 amino acids. Germline CDR1 is SGHRS and CDR2 is YFSETQ. Trimming shortened V by 1 base and J by 0 bases, and 23 bases separated the two germline ends. The whole variable domain, filled in from reference TRBV5-1 and TRBJ2-7, reads KAGVTQTPRYLIKTRGQQVTLSCSPISGHRSVSWYQQTPGQGLQFLFEYFSETQRNKGNFPGRFSGRQFSNSRSEMNVSTLELGDSALYLCASSLYSGYLERSSYEQYFGPGTRLTVT.

This clonotype was recorded at least ten times. J is TRBJ2-7 and V is TRBV3-1, with 8 positions matching TRBD1. The trim removed 6 bases at V and 4 bases at J, leaving 8 bases unmatched. The CDR3 consists of 14 residues. In germline, CDR1 is LGHDT, CDR2 YNNKEL (reference sequence). The CDR3 spells CASSRQGTIYEQYF. CDR3 DNA: TGTGCCAGCAGTAGACAGGGGACGATATACGAGCAGTACTTC.

This clonotype was detected ten times or more. The chain has TRBV9 and TRBJ1-4, with a possible D match to TRBD1 (5 bases). CDR3 length equals 16 residues. Trimming stripped 4 bases from V and 5 bases from J, with 18 bases between. The V gene's germline CDR1 is SGDLS and CDR2 YYNGEE. CDR3 sequence reads: CASSPRQTAKNEKLFF. The CDR3 DNA reads as TGTGCCAGCAGCCCGCGACAGACGGCGAAGAATGAAAAACTGTTTTTT.

This clonotype was recorded at least ten times. The chain is built from TRBV20-1 and TRBJ2-7; a weak D match, TRBD2 (5 bases). The CDR3 runs 12 residues. The germline CDR1 and CDR2 sequences are DFQATT and SNEGSKA (reference sequence). V was clipped by 1 base and J by 2 bases, with 6 bases between them. The CDR3 sequence is CSARAGTYEQYF. The CDR3 DNA sequence: TGCAGTGCTAGAGCCGGGACCTACGAGCAGTACTTC.

This clonotype was recorded many times. The chain has TRBV6-5 and TRBJ1-2, with D unclear. The CDR3 runs to 14 residues. Looked up from germline, CDR1 is MNHEY and CDR2 is SVGAGI. The V end lost 0 bases, the J end lost 2 bases, and 7 bases lay between the germline ends. The CDR3 region is CASSYSAENYGYTF. DNA of the CDR3: TGTGCCAGCAGTTACTCAGCAGAGAACTATGGCTACACCTTC.

Note on this clonotype: A much more abundant neighbour one base away suggests this may be a read error. J is TRBJ1-5 and V is TRBV20-1; D is uncertain. Per germline, CDR1 DFQATT and CDR2 SNEGSKA (reference sequence). The CDR3 is 14 residues long. Trimming pared 3 bases from V and 3 bases from J, leaving 12 bases between. The CDR3 loop reads CSARVNCLNQPQHF. The CDR3 nucleotides are TGCAGTGCTAGGGTCAACTGCCTCAATCAGCCCCAGCATTTT.

The CDR3 sequence is CSARRTGVDTQYF. The CDR3 DNA reads TGCAGTGCTAGGAGGACAGGGGTAGATACGCAGTATTTT. The chain is built from TRBV20-1 and TRBJ2-3; 9 positions match TRBD1. J gave up 5 bases and V 3 bases, and 3 bases lay outside the gene matches. Germline V gene lookup returns CDR1 DFQATT and CDR2 SNEGSKA (reference sequence). The CDR3 is made up of 13 amino acids.

This clonotype has at least ten counts. This rearrangement joins TRBV7-2 to TRBJ2-2, with TRBD2 matching over 10 bases. Germline assignment: CDR1 SGHTA and CDR2 FQGNSA. This CDR3 spans 17 amino acids. With V trimmed by 3 bases and J by 3 bases, 7 bases remained unmatched. This chain's CDR3 is CASSFQRGGRYTGELFF. As DNA, the CDR3 is TGTGCCAGCAGCTTCCAGCGGGGGGGCCGTTACACCGGGGAGCTGTTTTTT.

This clonotype has ten or more counts. The V and J genes are TRBV4-1 and TRBJ2-3; no reliable D call. Trimming left V 1 base short and J 2 bases short, with 4 bases between. CDR1 is MGHRA, CDR2 YSYEKL, per germline. The CDR3 is 13 amino acids. The CDR3 nucleotides read TGCGCCAGCAGCCAAGGACCCACAGATACGCAGTATTTT. Protein: CASSQGPTDTQYF.

This clonotype has just a few counts. The chain recombines TRBV6-1 with TRBJ2-7; maybe TRBD2 (6 bases). Germline CDR1 reads MNHNS; CDR2 reads SASEGT. This CDR3 has 13 amino acids. V lost 5 bases, J lost 1 base, and 9 bases lay in between. This CDR3 is CASSWRGSYEQYF. CDR3 nucleotides: TGTGCCAGCAGTTGGAGGGGATCCTACGAGCAGTACTTC.

This clonotype was detected many times. V gene TRBV5-1 combines with J gene TRBJ2-7; 8 bases are shared with TRBD1. J was trimmed by 5 bases and V by 0 bases; bases with no gene match: 10. Germline lookup yields CDR1 SGHRS and CDR2 YFSETQ. There are 16 residues in the CDR3. This CDR3 reads CASSLAVRTGLDEQYF. CDR3 nucleotide sequence: TGCGCCAGCAGCTTGGCCGTTCGGACAGGGTTGGACGAGCAGTACTTC. Looking up the rest from reference TRBV5-1 and TRBJ2-7 gives the full variable domain: KAGVTQTPRYLIKTRGQQVTLSCSPISGHRSVSWYQQTPGQGLQFLFEYFSETQRNKGNFPGRFSGRQFSNSRSEMNVSTLELGDSALYLCASSLAVRTGLDEQYFGPGTRLTVT.

There are many counts of this clonotype. The rearrangement uses TRBV6-2 or TRBV6-3 and TRBJ1-1; D unclear. V lost 0 bases to trimming and J lost 3 bases, with 8 bases between them. Germline CDR1 MNHEY, CDR2 SVGEGT. The CDR3 extends over 14 amino acids. CDR3 DNA: TGTGCCAGCAGTTACTCGAGAGGAGACACTGAAGCTTTCTTT. Translation: CASSYSRGDTEAFF.

This clonotype was counted many times. The chain uses TRBV5-1 and TRBJ2-2; D is undetermined. CDR1 is SGHRS, CDR2 YFSETQ, per germline. Trimming took off 5 bases at V and 6 bases at J, with 14 bases between the two ends. The CDR3 is 14 amino acids. The CDR3 region is CASSSYPGSGELFF. In nucleotides, the CDR3 is TGCGCCAGCAGTTCCTACCCGGGTTCCGGGGAGCTGTTTTTT.

The chain uses TRBV20-1 and TRBJ2-2, with 8 bases fitting TRBD2. The germline gives CDR1 DFQATT, CDR2 SNEGSKA (reference sequence). The CDR3 covers 14 residues. The junction had 9 bases not matched to a gene; V was cut back by 5 bases and J by 7 bases. CDR3 protein: CSAPQRGSGGELFF. The CDR3 DNA is TGCAGTGCTCCCCAGCGGGGGTCGGGCGGGGAGCTGTTTTTT.

This clonotype was observed at least ten times. V is TRBV7-3 and J is TRBJ2-2; 7 nucleotides agree with TRBD2. From germline, CDR1 is SGHTA and CDR2 FQGTGA. Losses at the gene ends were 0 bases for V and 3 bases for J; bases not matched to a gene: 4. The CDR3 totals 16 residues. CDR3 residues: CASSLTPGGDTGELFF. The CDR3 DNA sequence: TGTGCCAGCAGCTTAACCCCGGGGGGTGACACCGGGGAGCTGTTTTTT.

This clonotype appeared many times. This rearrangement joins TRBV4-1 to TRBJ2-3; 8 bases match TRBD2. The CDR3 length is 14 residues. V shed 1 base, J shed 8 bases, and the junction held 5 bases outside the gene matches. Germline loops: CDR1 MGHRA, CDR2 YSYEKL. This chain's CDR3 is CASSQAGGPSTQYF. Written as DNA, the CDR3 is TGCGCCAGCAGCCAAGCGGGGGGGCCGTCTACGCAGTATTTT.

This clonotype has ten or more counts. CDR3: CASSPTAASGGARDTQYF. For the CDR3, the DNA is TGTGCCAGCAGCCCGACGGCGGCGAGCGGGGGGGCAAGGGATACGCAGTATTTT. The chain carries TRBV7-6 and TRBJ2-3; the match to TRBD2 covers 10 bases. The junction had 17 bases not matched to a gene; V was cut back by 5 bases and J by 6 bases. CDR1 and CDR2 from the germline V gene are SGHVS and FNYEAQ. This CDR3 comprises 18 residues.

Ten or more counts support this clonotype. J is TRBJ2-7 and V is TRBV4-2; unclear D gene. V lost 1 base and J 7 bases, leaving 8 bases between the germline ends. The CDR3 length is 12 residues. Germline values: CDR1 LGHNA, CDR2 YNFKEQ. The CDR3, as DNA: TGTGCCAGCAGCCAAGGGTTAAGGGAGCAGTACTTC. It yields the protein CASSQGLREQYF.

The J gene is TRBJ2-1, the V gene TRBV5-1, with 7 bases that match TRBD1. Germline V gene data show CDR1 as SGHRS and CDR2 as YFSETQ. CDR3 length: 15 amino acids. J was trimmed by 8 bases and V by 0 bases; bases with no gene match: 8. The CDR3 loop reads CASSLGQGPLDEQFF. In DNA, the CDR3 is TGCGCCAGCAGCTTGGGACAGGGACCCCTCGATGAGCAGTTCTTC. Full variable domain (rest looked up from reference TRBV5-1 and TRBJ2-1): KAGVTQTPRYLIKTRGQQVTLSCSPISGHRSVSWYQQTPGQGLQFLFEYFSETQRNKGNFPGRFSGRQFSNSRSEMNVSTLELGDSALYLCASSLGQGPLDEQFFGPGTRLTVL.

The chain joins TRBV5-1 to TRBJ2-3; D not certain. V was pared by 5 bases and J by 1 base, with 14 bases between. Germline V gives CDR1 SGHRS, CDR2 YFSETQ. CDR3 length: 15 residues. CDR3 coding DNA: TGCGCCAGCAGTTTCGGTTCTTCGGGCACAGATACGCAGTATTTT. As protein: CASSFGSSGTDTQYF. Full variable domain (remainder filled in from reference TRBV5-1 and TRBJ2-3): KAGVTQTPRYLIKTRGQQVTLSCSPISGHRSVSWYQQTPGQGLQFLFEYFSETQRNKGNFPGRFSGRQFSNSRSEMNVSTLELGDSALYLCASSFGSSGTDTQYFGPGTRLTVL.

This clonotype was detected many times. This rearrangement joins TRBV5-1 to TRBJ2-3, with D maybe TRBD1 (6 bases). In germline, CDR1 is SGHRS, CDR2 YFSETQ. The CDR3 covers 16 residues. Trimming shortened V by 8 bases and J by 2 bases, and 21 bases separated the two germline ends. Written as DNA, the CDR3 is TGCGCCAGTACCCCGGGACACCATATAATCACAGATACGCAGTATTTT. This sequence encodes CASTPGHHIITDTQYF.

CDR3 sequence (DNA): TGTGCCAGCAGTCGGACAGGCCAGGCCGGGGAGCTGTTTTTT. The encoded protein is CASSRTGQAGELFF. This chain joins TRBV27 and TRBJ2-2; 7 nucleotides align to TRBD1. The CDR3 length is 14 residues. J gave up 6 bases and V 5 bases, and 6 bases lay outside the gene matches. CDR1 is MNHEY, CDR2 SMNVEV, per germline (reference sequence).